Listed here are 13 T cell receptor beta chains from one sample, sequenced in a study of cytotoxic CD8 clonotypes in ibrutinib-treated CLL. Assay used: immunoSEQ multiplex PCR; TCRdb lists only in-frame clones, some missing. The data contain 90,000 to 95,000 clones, 75% to 80% of them seen just once; the ten biggest clones take up around 23%. This sample comprised PBMCs, obtained after 24 months of ibrutinib treatment. All receptors derive from a human donor with chronic lymphocytic leukemia.

This clone was counted at least ten times. This chain connects TRBV28 to TRBJ1-1; D is uncertain. V was pared by 2 bases and J by 5 bases, with 12 bases between. The CDR3 covers 14 residues. From germline, CDR1 is MDHEN and CDR2 SYDVKM. Here the CDR3 DNA reads TGTGCCAGCAGTTTACAGAGGGTGGGGACTGAAGCTTTCTTT. Protein sequence: CASSLQRVGTEAFF.

The J gene is TRBJ1-5, the V gene TRBV27, with 7 bases lining up with TRBD1. Germline trimming cut 10 bases from V and 3 bases from J; bases unmatched to any gene: 15. The germline gives CDR1 MNHEY, CDR2 SMNVEV (reference sequence). The CDR3 totals 16 residues. CDR3 residues: CAIAPGDRVFNQPQHF. Here the CDR3 DNA reads TGTGCCATCGCACCGGGGGACAGAGTTTTCAATCAGCCCCAGCATTTT.

This clone was seen repeatedly, ten times or more. The V gene is TRBV18, the J gene TRBJ1-1; D is perhaps TRBD1 (5 bases). The V and J ends lost 1 base and 5 bases respectively, with 8 bases between them. CDR3 length: 13 residues. Looked up from germline, CDR1 is KGHSH and CDR2 is LQKENI. The chain's CDR3 is CASSPQGETEAFF. CDR3 coding DNA: TGTGCCAGCTCACCACAAGGGGAAACTGAAGCTTTCTTT.

The chain recombines TRBV6-1 with TRBJ1-2; D gene uncertain. V gave up 1 base and J gave up 1 base, with 10 bases separating them. The germline CDR1 and CDR2 sequences are MNHNS and SASEGT. The CDR3 extends over 15 amino acids. The CDR3 loop reads CASSEGWNSNYGYTF. In nucleotides, the CDR3 is TGTGCCAGCAGTGAAGGTTGGAACAGTAACTATGGCTACACCTTC.

The chain is built from TRBV5-8 and TRBJ1-2; TRBD1 matches at 7 bases. Losses at the gene ends were 2 bases for V and 2 bases for J; bases not matched to a gene: 3. CDR1 and CDR2 from the germline V gene are SGHTS and YDEGEE. CDR3 length equals 14 residues. The DNA of the CDR3 is TGTGCCAGCAGCTTAACGGGACAGAACTATGGCTACACCTTC. It encodes CASSLTGQNYGYTF.

The rearrangement links TRBV4-1 to TRBJ2-1; 11 bases are shared with TRBD1. With V trimmed by 0 bases and J by 6 bases, 1 base remained unmatched. CDR3 length equals 15 residues. Germline V gene sequence: CDR1 MGHRA, CDR2 YSYEKL. Here the CDR3 reads CASSQEGQGGNEQFF. The CDR3 region has the DNA TGCGCCAGCAGCCAAGAGGGACAGGGGGGCAATGAGCAGTTCTTC.

This clone was detected once. The chain uses TRBV5-1 and TRBJ2-1, with 9 nucleotides matching TRBD2. The V gene end was trimmed by 0 bases and the J gene end by 2 bases; junction bases not matched to a gene: 6. CDR1 and CDR2 from the germline V gene are SGHRS and YFSETQ. CDR3 length: 17 amino acids. The CDR3: CASSLVLGGRAYNEQFF. The CDR3 region has the DNA TGCGCCAGCAGCTTGGTGTTGGGCGGGAGGGCCTACAATGAGCAGTTCTTC. Together with reference TRBV5-1 and TRBJ2-1, the CDR3 gives the full variable domain: KAGVTQTPRYLIKTRGQQVTLSCSPISGHRSVSWYQQTPGQGLQFLFEYFSETQRNKGNFPGRFSGRQFSNSRSEMNVSTLELGDSALYLCASSLVLGGRAYNEQFFGPGTRLTVL.

The chain uses TRBV21-1 and TRBJ2-7; the table's D gene call, TRBD2, was not cross checked with the DNA. TRBV21-1 is reported as a pseudogene. This CDR3 region has 16 residues. DNA for the CDR3: TGTGCCAGCAGCAAAAGGAATAGCGGGAGATCCTACGAGCAGTACTTC. Residues: CASSKRNSGRSYEQYF.

The sample holds a few counts of this clone. The chain has TRBV19 and TRBJ2-3, with TRBD1 matching 9 bases. From germline, CDR1 is LNHDA and CDR2 SQIVND (reference sequence). Trimming at V came to 7 bases and at J to 3 bases, leaving 5 bases not matched to a gene. This CDR3 spans 14 amino acids. CDR3 in amino acids: CASNRQGVTDTQYF. Written as DNA, the CDR3 is TGTGCCAGTAACCGACAGGGGGTTACAGATACGCAGTATTTT.

This rearrangement joins TRBV5-6 to TRBJ2-2; no clear D. Trimming took 0 bases from V and 2 from J, leaving 14 bases between them. The CDR3 length is 17 residues. CDR1 and CDR2 from the germline V gene are SGHDT and YYEEEE. The CDR3 loop is CASSLDKGIANTGELFF. DNA of the CDR3: TGTGCCAGCAGCTTGGACAAAGGTATAGCTAACACCGGGGAGCTGTTTTTT.

The chain is built from TRBV4-1 and TRBJ1-6, with D unclear. CDR1 and CDR2 from the germline V gene are MGHRA and YSYEKL. Trimming cost V 0 bases and J 2 bases, with 11 bases left between them. This CDR3 spans 17 amino acids. CDR3 amino acids: CASSQDRRTTYNSPLHF. The CDR3 DNA reads TGCGCCAGCAGCCAAGATCGGAGGACTACCTATAATTCACCCCTCCACTTT.

The CDR3 DNA follows: TGTGCCACCCACCAGGGGGCTGGAAACACCATATATTTT. It yields the protein CATHQGAGNTIYF. The gene calls are TRBV19 and TRBJ1-3; 7 bases align to TRBD1. This CDR3 has 13 amino acids. Germline loops: CDR1 LNHDA, CDR2 SQIVND (reference sequence). V dropped 10 bases and J dropped 2; count of bases not matched to a gene: 5.

The chain carries TRBV7-3 and TRBJ2-1, with D maybe TRBD1 (6 bases). CDR3 length equals 14 residues. Looked up from germline, CDR1 is SGHTA and CDR2 is FQGTGA. Trimming took off 3 bases at V and 5 bases at J, with 11 bases between the two ends. The CDR3 here is CASSLYGDNNEQFF. The CDR3 DNA reads as TGTGCCAGCAGCTTGTACGGGGACAACAATGAGCAGTTCTTC.